This T cell receptor (beta chain) came from a study of blood T cell repertoires in COVID-19. Overall study context: Sample material is recorded as cDNA or gDNA derived from T cells, B-cell-depleted T cells, or PBMCs.

The method was immunoSEQ multiplex PCR; TCRdb's version includes in-frame clones alone and lacks a portion of them. The repertoire holds about 130,000 clones, about 86% seen once, with roughly 2.3% in the top ten. Germline V lookup: CDR1 MNHEY, CDR2 SMNVEV (reference sequence). CDR3 size: 13 residues. Trimming shortened V by 3 bases and J by 2 bases, and 8 bases separated the two germline ends. In Cohort 3, a recovered donor had either two negative PCRs, clearance, or symptom resolution. The sample consisted of PBMCs or T cells enriched from blood (not recorded which). The V and J genes are TRBV27 and TRBJ2-7, with TRBD1 as a possible D gene (5 bases). The origin of this receptor is a woman aged 45-65 years who had recovered from COVID-19. DNA of the CDR3: TGTGCCAGCAGTTTTATGGGGCCCTACGAGCAGTACTTC. It specifies CASSFMGPYEQYF.